This T cell receptor beta chain was recovered during a study of blood T cell repertoires in COVID-19. Study-wide background: Material from acute and convalescent COVID-19 was sourced from the United States, Italy and Spain. In each case, the material was cDNA or gDNA derived from T cells, B-cell-depleted T cells, or PBMCs.

Seattle participants joined during active infection and were tracked over time. The CDR3 is 13 residues long. V gave up 3 bases and J gave up 0 bases, with 9 bases separating them. The germline V gene has CDR1 GTSNPN and CDR2 SVGIG (reference sequence). Here immunoSEQ multiplex PCR was the method, and the copy in TCRdb shows in-frame clones only, minus some. The table includes roughly 210,000 clones, roughly 84% detected once. The receptor was isolated from a woman older than 75 with COVID-19, enrolled during active disease. Sequencing used peripheral blood. V and J are TRBV30 and TRBJ2-7; D is undetermined. CDR3 region: CAWRVANSYEQYF. The CDR3 coding sequence is TGTGCCTGGAGGGTAGCCAACTCCTACGAGCAGTACTTC.